This T cell receptor beta chain was identified during a study of T cell repertoires in cytomegalovirus infection. A single record per CDR3 protein comes from TCRdb applying MiXCR to the reads. The sample has hundreds of thousands of distinct CDR3 sequences, about 30% seen once. This CDR3 region has 15 residues. Trimming cost V 2 bases and J 6 bases; bases outside gene matches: 9. Per germline, CDR1 SGHTA and CDR2 FQGNSA. This clonotype has a count of ten or more. Its antigen is currently unknown. The receptor was isolated from a human donor in good health (CMV status not recorded). Some clones in this sample may be carry-over from other donors' samples. The V and J genes are TRBV7-2 and TRBJ2-5; 7 positions match TRBD2. The input for sequencing was cultured PBMCs, taken from culture after CMV antigen stimulation. This CDR3 is CASSLSRGGLQTQYF. The CDR3, as DNA: TGTGCCAGCAGCTTAAGTCGGGGAGGGCTACAGACCCAGTACTTC.